This T cell receptor beta chain emerged from a study of tumor-infiltrating lymphocytes in primary liver carcinoma. TCR beta cDNA was reverse-transcribed from about 550 ng of total RNA. The reaction used a constant-region primer and ProtoScript II reverse transcriptase. Slightly modified ARM-PCR served as the procedure for the TCR beta libraries. These libraries came from three rounds of nested multiplex PCR. Rounds one and two of PCR, each of 10 cycles, were primed with TRBV1-TRBV30 forward primers and a C-beta reverse primer. TCRdb fed the multiplex PCR reads into MiXCR, producing one record per CDR3 protein. The data contain roughly 20,000 distinct CDR3 sequences, almost 80% of them singletons. The germline gives CDR1 DFQATT, CDR2 SNEGSKA (reference sequence). This CDR3 is built from 15 residues. Trimming removed 3 bases from V and 5 bases from J; junction bases left unmatched: 10. Co-extracted RNA and DNA came from approximately 20-30 mg of unsorted bulk tissue.

The receptor's source is a woman under 40 with primary liver carcinoma and hepatitis B virus infection. V gene TRBV20-1 combines with J gene TRBJ2-7, with TRBD2 matching 10 bases. Sequencing was done on a sample of liver tumor tissue from sampling region 4. Subset meaning: tumor region T4, right-lateral pole. CDR3 bases: TGCAGTGCTAGTGGTCTAGCGGGAGTGGTTAACGAGCAGTACTTC. Encoded protein: CSASGLAGVVNEQYF.